The TCR beta chain described here comes from a study of cytomegalovirus exposure and HLA in healthy donors. The assay was immunoSEQ multiplex PCR, and TCRdb's table has in-frame clones only and misses some. The sample consists of 60,000 or so clones, under 95% of them appearing once. Whole-study findings and limits: Some TCR beta chains (about 180 of them) were listed as cytomegalovirus-associated.

Only a few counts were recorded for this clone. Its antigen is still unknown. Germline CDR1 and CDR2: SGHVS and FQNEAQ. V shed 0 bases, J shed 0 bases, and the junction held 2 bases outside the gene matches. This CDR3 is 15 amino acids long. The chain is built from TRBV7-8 and TRBJ2-7, with 7 bases lining up with TRBD2. Sequenced sample: PBMCs. The source of this sequence is a woman under 30 in good health and CMV-seronegative. The CDR3 spells CASSLASSGSYEQYF. The CDR3, as DNA: TGTGCCAGCAGCTTAGCGTCTAGCGGCTCCTACGAGCAGTACTTC.